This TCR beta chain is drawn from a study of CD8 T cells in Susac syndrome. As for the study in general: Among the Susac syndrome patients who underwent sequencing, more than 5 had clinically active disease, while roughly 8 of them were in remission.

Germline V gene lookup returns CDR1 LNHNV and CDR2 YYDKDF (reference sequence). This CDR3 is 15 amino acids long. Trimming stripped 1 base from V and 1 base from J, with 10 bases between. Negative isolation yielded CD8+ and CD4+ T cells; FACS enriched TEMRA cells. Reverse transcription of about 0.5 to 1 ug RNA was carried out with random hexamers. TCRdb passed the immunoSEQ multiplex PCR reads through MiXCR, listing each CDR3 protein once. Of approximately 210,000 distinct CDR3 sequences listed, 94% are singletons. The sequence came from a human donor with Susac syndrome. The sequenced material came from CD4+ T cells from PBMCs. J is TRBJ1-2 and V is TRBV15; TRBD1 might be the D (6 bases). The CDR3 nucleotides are TGTGCCACCAGCAGAGTTGGGGGGCGTAACTATGGCTACACCTTC. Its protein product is CATSRVGGRNYGYTF.